One sample yielded the 30 T cell receptor beta chains listed below, sequenced in a study of T-cell memory formation after mild COVID-19. TCRdb passed the 5' RACE reads through MiXCR, listing each CDR3 protein once. The sample includes roughly 160,000 distinct CDR3 sequences, 10% to 15% of them seen just once. Sample: PBMCs or a T cell subset sorted from them (not recorded which). These TCRs come from a man aged 18 to 30 who had mild COVID-19 (a few samples of this study predate the infection). Cell type and time point are not known.

J is TRBJ2-3 and V is TRBV6-4, with 8 bases identical to TRBD2. V dropped 2 bases and J dropped 2; count of bases not matched to a gene: 0. The CDR3 spans 14 residues. The germline V gene has CDR1 MRHNA and CDR2 SNTAGT. CDR3 sequence (DNA): TGTGCCAGCAGTGACGGACTAGCCACAGATACGCAGTATTTT. It specifies CASSDGLATDTQYF.

This clonotype was seen many times. The chain couples TRBV7-9 to TRBJ2-5, with D uncertain. The V end was cut by 1 base, the J end by 10 bases, with 10 bases between. Germline V gene lookup returns CDR1 SEHNR and CDR2 FQNEAQ (reference sequence). This CDR3 is 12 amino acids long. The CDR3 here is CASSLVREVQYF. The CDR3 region has the DNA TGTGCCAGCAGCTTAGTTAGAGAGGTCCAGTACTTC.

This chain links TRBV6-2 or TRBV6-3 with TRBJ2-7; D not certain. Germline CDR1 MNHEY, CDR2 SVGEGT. V gave up 5 bases and J gave up 1 base, with 12 bases separating them. The CDR3 runs 14 residues. Here the CDR3 reads CASSLYRRSYEQYF. The CDR3 DNA reads TGTGCCAGCAGTCTATACCGACGGTCCTACGAGCAGTACTTC.

This sequence joins TRBV5-6 and TRBJ2-5; D may be TRBD2 (5 bases). CDR1 is SGHDT, CDR2 YYEEEE, per germline. The CDR3 has 13 residues. V was trimmed by 0 bases and J by 10 bases, leaving 13 bases between them. The DNA for the CDR3 is TGTGCCAGCAGCTTGGTGGACGGAGGAGGCCAGTACTTC. This translates into CASSLVDGGGQYF.

Concerning this clonotype: The junction shows a germline mismatch at one end, possibly a read error. The CDR3 DNA follows: TGTGCCAGCAGTATAATGAGCAATCAGCACCAGCATTTT. Its translation is CASSIMSNQHQHF. The chain combines TRBV2 with TRBJ1-5; unclear D gene. This CDR3 has 13 residues. The germline V gene encodes CDR1 SNHLY and CDR2 FYNNEI.

This clonotype was counted many times. The chain combines TRBV5-1 with TRBJ2-1; 9 nucleotides match TRBD1. This CDR3 has 14 amino acids. Germline V gene sequence: CDR1 SGHRS, CDR2 YFSETQ. V gave up 4 bases and J gave up 6 bases; unmatched junction bases: 5. CDR3 sequence reads: CASSLRQGGNEQFF. DNA for the CDR3: TGCGCCAGCAGCCTCCGACAGGGGGGCAATGAGCAGTTCTTC.

This clonotype was recorded a few times. The chain links TRBV5-6 to TRBJ1-3; D perhaps matches TRBD1 (5 bases). The V and J ends lost 2 bases and 0 bases respectively, with 9 bases between them. CDR3 size: 15 residues. Germline V CDR1 and CDR2: SGHDT, YYEEEE. The CDR3 DNA is TGTGCCAGCAGCTTCAGGGTTGGCTCTGGAAACACCATATATTTT. It specifies CASSFRVGSGNTIYF.

The sample holds a few counts of this clonotype. This chain uses TRBV5-1 with TRBJ2-1, with a tentative D call TRBD2 (7 bases). Germline V gene sequence: CDR1 SGHRS, CDR2 YFSETQ. V lost 2 bases and J lost 7, with 13 bases in between. This CDR3 is built from 14 residues. The CDR3, as DNA: TGCGCCAGCAGCTTAGGGGGGGCTCGAAATGAGCAGTTCTTC. It encodes CASSLGGARNEQFF. Supplemented by reference TRBV5-1 and TRBJ2-1, the full variable domain reads KAGVTQTPRYLIKTRGQQVTLSCSPISGHRSVSWYQQTPGQGLQFLFEYFSETQRNKGNFPGRFSGRQFSNSRSEMNVSTLELGDSALYLCASSLGGARNEQFFGPGTRLTVL.

The chain recombines TRBV9 with TRBJ2-7; D may be TRBD1 or TRBD2 (5 bases each). Trimming stripped 0 bases from V and 0 bases from J, with 10 bases between. Looked up from germline, CDR1 is SGDLS and CDR2 is YYNGEE. This CDR3 has 15 residues. The CDR3 coding sequence is TGTGCCAGCAGCGTAGGGGGGACGGCCTCCTACGAGCAGTACTTC. This codes for CASSVGGTASYEQYF. Variable domain in full (rest from reference TRBV9 and TRBJ2-7): DSGVTQTPKHLITATGQRVTLRCSPRSGDLSVYWYQQSLDQGLQFLIQYYNGEERAKGNILERFSAQQFPDLHSELNLSSLELGDSALYFCASSVGGTASYEQYFGPGTRLTVT.

There are a few counts of this clonotype. The V gene is TRBV24-1, the J gene TRBJ2-3; tentatively, D is TRBD2 (5 bases). Germline loops: CDR1 KGHDR, CDR2 SFDVKD. The CDR3 has 15 residues. The germline V and J ends were trimmed by 5 bases and 3 bases, with 14 bases remaining between them. The CDR3 sequence: CATSGPPSGTDTQYF. CDR3 bases: TGTGCCACCAGTGGCCCCCCATCGGGGACAGATACGCAGTATTTT.

CDR3 region: CASSQEVSDTQYF. The CDR3 nucleotides are TGTGCCAGCAGCCAAGAGGTCTCAGATACGCAGTATTTT. This chain uses TRBV3-1 with TRBJ2-3; unclear D gene. Germline CDR1 reads LGHDT; CDR2 reads YNNKEL (reference sequence). V was pared by 0 bases and J by 4 bases, with 5 bases between. The CDR3 runs 13 residues.

This clonotype was found many times. The chain links TRBV12-3 or TRBV12-4 to TRBJ2-3, with TRBD1 matching 7 bases. The CDR3 has 15 amino acids. V was pared by 2 bases and J by 0 bases, with 2 bases of the junction left unmatched. The chain's CDR3 is CASSLRGPSTDTQYF. The CDR3 DNA is TGTGCCAGCAGTTTAAGGGGGCCTAGCACAGATACGCAGTATTTT.

This chain links TRBV7-2 with TRBJ2-5; 9 nucleotides align to TRBD1. The V gene end was trimmed by 3 bases and the J gene end by 5 bases; junction bases not matched to a gene: 4. The CDR3 is 14 amino acids. In germline, CDR1 is SGHTA, CDR2 FQGNSA. The CDR3 here is CASSFGGQGETQYF. The CDR3 nucleotides are TGTGCCAGCAGCTTCGGGGGACAGGGCGAGACCCAGTACTTC.

Here the CDR3 DNA reads TGTGCCACCAGTGATGGCGAGACCCAGTACTTC. Translated, it gives CATSDGETQYF. The chain is built from TRBV24-1 and TRBJ2-5; D is ambiguous. Trimming took off 3 bases at V and 5 bases at J, with 3 bases between the two ends. This CDR3 comprises 11 residues. Germline V lookup: CDR1 KGHDR, CDR2 SFDVKD.

This clonotype was detected only a few times. The chain couples TRBV2 to TRBJ2-7, with D perhaps TRBD2 (6 bases). The germline gives CDR1 SNHLY, CDR2 FYNNEI. With 6 bases removed from V and 3 bases from J, the gap between germline ends came to 9 bases. This CDR3 is built from 12 residues. The DNA for the CDR3 is TGTGCCAGCAGCGGGGGAGGCTACGAGCAGTACGTC. It is translated as CASSGGGYEQYV.

The chain recombines TRBV12-3 or TRBV12-4 with TRBJ2-1; 8 bases are a match to TRBD2. V lost 3 bases and J lost 5; bases outside the gene matches: 0. The CDR3 covers 13 residues. In nucleotides, the CDR3 is TGTGCCAGCAGTTTGACTAGCGACAATGAGCAGTTCTTC. Its translation: CASSLTSDNEQFF.

This clonotype was counted only a few times. V is TRBV5-1 and J is TRBJ2-1, with D maybe TRBD2 (6 bases). Trimming shortened V by 1 base and J by 0 bases, and 11 bases separated the two germline ends. CDR1 is SGHRS, CDR2 YFSETQ, per germline. The CDR3 is made up of 16 amino acids. CDR3 in amino acids: CASSLTRGSSYNEQFF. The CDR3 bases are TGCGCCAGCAGCTTGACGCGGGGAAGCTCCTACAATGAGCAGTTCTTC.

There are many counts of this clonotype. The chain employs TRBV11-2 and TRBJ2-1, with 10 bases matching TRBD1. Germline CDR1 reads SGHAT; CDR2 reads FQNNGV. This CDR3 is built from 15 residues. V trimming: 10 bases; J trimming: 0 bases; junction bases outside the gene matches: 6. The CDR3 nucleotides read TGTGCCACCACTGGGGACAGGGGCTCCTACAATGAGCAGTTCTTC. It encodes CATTGDRGSYNEQFF.

This clonotype has a handful of counts. The chain is built from TRBV7-3 and TRBJ2-2; D possibly matches TRBD1 or TRBD2 (5 bases each). This CDR3 is built from 13 residues. V lost 5 bases and J 7 bases, leaving 11 bases between the germline ends. Germline assignment: CDR1 SGHTA and CDR2 FQGTGA. The CDR3 protein is CASSPGAGGELFF. DNA for the CDR3: TGTGCCAGCAGCCCCGGGGCAGGCGGGGAGCTGTTTTTT.

This clonotype was recorded a few times. This rearrangement joins TRBV4-3 to TRBJ1-2; perhaps TRBD1 as D (5 bases). The CDR3 contains 14 residues. The germline V and J ends were trimmed by 0 bases and 6 bases, with 11 bases remaining between them. Germline V lookup: CDR1 LGHNA, CDR2 YSLEER. For the CDR3, the DNA is TGCGCCAGCAGCCAAGATGTCGGGGGAAATGGCTACACCTTC. Amino acid sequence: CASSQDVGGNGYTF.

The V gene is TRBV6-6, the J gene TRBJ1-3; D not resolved. Per the germline V gene, CDR1 is MNHNY and CDR2 is SVGAGI (reference sequence). The CDR3 is made up of 15 amino acids. V was clipped by 2 bases and J by 0 bases, with 8 bases between them. The CDR3 loop reads CASSYAGSSGNTIYF. DNA for the CDR3: TGTGCCAGCAGTTACGCGGGTAGCTCTGGAAACACCATATATTTT.

The DNA of the CDR3 is TGTGCCAGCAGCCAAGGCCCCAATCAGCCCCAGCATTTT. It encodes CASSQGPNQPQHF. The J gene is TRBJ1-5, the V gene TRBV14; no reliable D call. V was trimmed by 1 base and J by 3 bases, leaving 4 bases between them. The germline V gene encodes CDR1 SGHDN and CDR2 FVKESK. The CDR3 is 13 amino acids.

There are a few counts of this clonotype. J is TRBJ1-1 and V is TRBV20-1; 7 bases align to TRBD1. This CDR3 region has 15 residues. Germline CDR1 is DFQATT and CDR2 is SNEGSKA (reference sequence). With V trimmed by 0 bases and J by 4 bases, 8 bases remained unmatched. The CDR3 spells CSARDPTGFGTEAFF. CDR3 nucleotides: TGCAGTGCTAGAGACCCGACAGGGTTCGGCACTGAAGCTTTCTTT.

The CDR3 nucleotides read TGCAGCGTCGGAGGACAGGGAGATCAGCCCCAGCATTTT. Its translation is CSVGGQGDQPQHF. The gene calls are TRBV29-1 and TRBJ1-5; TRBD1 matches 8 bases. V dropped 6 bases and J dropped 5; count of bases not matched to a gene: 6. Germline-derived CDR1 and CDR2 are SQVTM and ANQGSEA. The CDR3 is made up of 13 amino acids.

This clonotype was detected only a few times. The J gene is TRBJ2-5, the V gene TRBV5-1, with TRBD2 identical over 10 bases. CDR1 and CDR2 from the germline V gene are SGHRS and YFSETQ. The V segment lost 2 bases and the J segment 4 bases; nucleotides outside the gene matches: 8. The CDR3 sequence is 16 residues long. The CDR3 is CASSFPISGGRETQYF. The CDR3 nucleotides are TGCGCCAGCAGCTTCCCGATTAGCGGGGGGCGAGAGACCCAGTACTTC. Full variable domain (missing parts from reference TRBV5-1 and TRBJ2-5): KAGVTQTPRYLIKTRGQQVTLSCSPISGHRSVSWYQQTPGQGLQFLFEYFSETQRNKGNFPGRFSGRQFSNSRSEMNVSTLELGDSALYLCASSFPISGGRETQYFGPGTRLLVL.

J is TRBJ2-1 and V is TRBV12-3 or TRBV12-4, with D uncertain. Trimming left V 6 bases short and J 3 bases short, with 6 bases between. The CDR3 covers 12 residues. The DNA of the CDR3 is TGTGCCAGCAGAAAAAACTACAATGAGCAGTTCTTC. Protein product: CASRKNYNEQFF.

This clonotype was observed a few times. The rearrangement joins TRBV10-2 to TRBJ1-6, with D possibly being TRBD1 (6 bases). Germline V gives CDR1 WSHSY, CDR2 SAAADI. The ends were cut back, 3 bases at V and 8 bases at J, with 23 bases in the middle. The CDR3 is 18 amino acids. The CDR3 DNA sequence: TGCGCCAGCAGTGAACCGTCGACAGGCTTGGTCTTGGATTCACCCCTCCACTTT. It encodes CASSEPSTGLVLDSPLHF.

The chain couples TRBV16 to TRBJ2-1; TRBD2 aligns across 8 bases. Per germline, CDR1 KGHSY and CDR2 FQNENV. The J segment lost 2 bases and the V segment lost 4 bases, leaving 4 bases of the junction unmatched. The CDR3 totals 15 residues. The CDR3 DNA reads TGTGCCAGCAGCCGAAGCGGGGGTCCCTACAATGAGCAGTTCTTC. Its translation: CASSRSGGPYNEQFF.

The genes are TRBV4-2 and TRBJ2-7; D might be TRBD1 (6 bases). Per the germline V gene, CDR1 is LGHNA and CDR2 is YNFKEQ. V gave up 1 base and J gave up 2 bases, with 9 bases separating them. The CDR3 has 14 residues. The CDR3, as DNA: TGTGCCAGCAGCCAAGCGTGGGGGCCCTACGAGCAGTACGTC. This translates into CASSQAWGPYEQYV.

V and J are TRBV12-3 or TRBV12-4 and TRBJ2-5, with D perhaps matching TRBD2 (7 bases). The CDR3 extends over 15 amino acids. V was trimmed by 7 bases and J by 4 bases, leaving 19 bases between them. CDR3 protein: CASTMGGASGETQYF. In nucleotides, the CDR3 is TGTGCCAGCACCATGGGGGGGGCTAGCGGAGAGACCCAGTACTTC.